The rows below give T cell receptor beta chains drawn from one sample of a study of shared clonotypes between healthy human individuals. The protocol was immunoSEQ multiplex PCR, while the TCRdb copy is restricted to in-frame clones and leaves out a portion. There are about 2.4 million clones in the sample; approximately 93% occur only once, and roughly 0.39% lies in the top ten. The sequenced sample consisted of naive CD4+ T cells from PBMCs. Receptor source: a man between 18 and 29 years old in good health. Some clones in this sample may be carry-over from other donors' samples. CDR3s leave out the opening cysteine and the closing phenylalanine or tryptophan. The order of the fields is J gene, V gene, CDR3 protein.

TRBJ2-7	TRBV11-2	ASSLWTGNYEQY
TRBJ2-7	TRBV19	ASKGAGTYEQY
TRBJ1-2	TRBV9	ASSGRHTTGGYT
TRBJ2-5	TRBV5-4	ASSLGQGAQETQY
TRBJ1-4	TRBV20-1	SAPGQGEI
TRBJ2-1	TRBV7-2	ASSLIASGSEQF
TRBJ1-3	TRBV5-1	ASSFGELAGNTIY
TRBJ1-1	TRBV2	ASRRVSPAEAF
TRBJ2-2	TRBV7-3	ASSKDRAGTGELF
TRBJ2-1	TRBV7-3	ASSEVGQGVANEQF
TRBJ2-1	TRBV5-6	ASSLRGGSYNEQF
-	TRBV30	AWSVRDRGAYEQY
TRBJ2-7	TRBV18	ASSPTAGYSSYEQY
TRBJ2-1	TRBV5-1	ASSLSGSFGNEQF